This T cell receptor beta chain was captured by sequencing in a study of T cell responses to AZD1222 COVID-19 vaccine. Findings and caveats of the study: Just a handful of people given AZD1222 tested seropositive at baseline.

Assay: immunoSEQ multiplex PCR; the TCRdb copy retains only in-frame clones and omits some. The sample consists of about 140,000 clones, 80% to 95% of them appearing once. Note on this clone: Antigen: not known.

The receptor's source is an adult in good health. The sample was peripheral blood, taken on day 0 of AZD1222 vaccination.

CDR3: CASRRQGTNSGANVLTF. CDR3 coding DNA: TGTGCCAGCAGGAGACAGGGGACAAACTCTGGGGCCAACGTCCTGACTTTC. This chain uses TRBV28 with TRBJ2-6, with 8 positions matching TRBD1. J gave up 0 bases and V 6 bases, and 7 bases lay outside the gene matches. Germline values: CDR1 MDHEN, CDR2 SYDVKM. This CDR3 spans 17 amino acids.